The rows below give T cell receptor beta chains drawn from one sample of a study of shared clonotypes between healthy human individuals. The protocol was immunoSEQ multiplex PCR, while the TCRdb copy is restricted to in-frame clones and leaves out a portion. Altogether over a million clones are present, around 97% being singletons, with the ten largest covering 1.2%. The sample taken for sequencing was naive CD4+ T cells sorted from blood. The receptor source for this set is a man aged 25 to 40 in good health. The CDR3 runs from the conserved cysteine through the conserved F or W. The order of the fields is D gene, clone size, J gene, V gene, CDR3 DNA, CDR3 protein. A D gene is named only where the DNA matches it firmly. Expanded clones get a size class; other rows say once, few or many, or leave the size out.

-	-	TRBJ1-3	TRBV14	TGTGCCAGCAGCCAAGTAAGGTTTGGAAACACCATATATTTT	CASSQVRFGNTIYF
TRBD2	-	TRBJ2-4	TRBV27	TGTGCCAGCAGTGGACTAGCGGGAGGCCCTAGGACCAAAAACATTCAGTACTTC	CASSGLAGGPRTKNIQYF
-	-	TRBJ2-3	TRBV7-2	TGTGCCAGCAGCTTGGACCGGGCCGCCGGCACATCGGATACGCAGTATTTT	CASSLDRAAGTSDTQYF
TRBD2	-	TRBJ2-1	TRBV5-1	TGCGCCAGCAGCCCGGCCGGGGGAGGGTGGGCGGATGAGCAGTTCTTC	CASSPAGGGWADEQFF
TRBD1	-	TRBJ1-1	TRBV7-6	TGTGCCAGCAGCTTAAAGGGGGACAGGTCGGTCACTGAAGCTTTCTTT	CASSLKGDRSVTEAFF
TRBD2	-	TRBJ2-2	TRBV4-2	TGTGCCAGCAGCCTTACCCGACTAGCGGGAGTTGGTACCGGGGAGCTGTTTTTT	CASSLTRLAGVGTGELFF
-	-	TRBJ2-1	TRBV7-9	TGTGCCAGCAGCGCGCTCAACAATGAGCAGTTCTTC	CASSALNNEQFF
-	-	TRBJ1-2	TRBV30	TGTGCCTGGAGATTTAGGGGGACACCTTCCATTGATGGCTATGGCTACACCTTC	CAWRFRGTPSIDGYGYTF
-	-	TRBJ2-5	TRBV5-1	TGCGCCAGCAGCTTGGGGACCGACCAAGAGACCCAGTACTTC	CASSLGTDQETQYF
TRBD2	-	TRBJ2-3	TRBV5-1	TGCGCCAGCAGCTTGGACGGCCGCGGGAGGGGAGATACGCAGTATTTT	CASSLDGRGRGDTQYF
-	-	TRBJ1-2	TRBV19	TGTGCCAGTAGCAACCTCGGATTGAACTATGGCTACACCTTC	CASSNLGLNYGYTF
TRBD2	-	TRBJ2-1	TRBV29-1	TGCAGCGTTGAATTTCGGGGACTAGCGGGCAACAATGAGCAGTTCTTC	CSVEFRGLAGNNEQFF
-	-	TRBJ2-3	TRBV5-1	TGCGCCAGCAGCTTGCTTAGCAGCCCTAGCACAGATACGCAGTATTTT	CASSLLSSPSTDTQYF
TRBD1	-	TRBJ2-7	TRBV27	TGTGCCAGCAGTCCCCCCTCCCCGACAGGGTCCTACGAGCAGTACTTC	CASSPPSPTGSYEQYF
-	-	TRBJ1-1	TRBV27	TGTGCCAGCAGTTTAGGTAAGGCCCACCAGGATGGCACTGAAGCTTTCTTT	CASSLGKAHQDGTEAFF
-	-	TRBJ2-2	TRBV28	TGTGCCAGCCGGGACTCGAACACTGGGGAGCTGTTTTTT	CASRDSNTGELFF
TRBD2	-	TRBJ2-7	TRBV2	TGTGCCAGCAGAAGGACTAGCGGGAGCCTTCACGAGCAGTACTTC	CASRRTSGSLHEQYF
-	-	TRBJ2-1	TRBV10-3	TGTGCCATCAGTGAGACCAACAATGAGCAGTTCTTC	CAISETNNEQFF
-	once	TRBJ1-2	TRBV4-1	TGCGCCAGCAGCCAAGATACAGGGTTCCGGGGCTATGGCTACACCTTC	CASSQDTGFRGYGYTF
-	-	TRBJ1-1	TRBV9	TGTGCCAGCAGCGCCCAATCGGGGCGTTCTGAAGCTTTCTTT	CASSAQSGRSEAFF
TRBD2	-	TRBJ2-2	TRBV7-8	TGTGCCATTAGCGGGAGGGCCACCGGGGAGCTGTTTTTT	CAISGRATGELFF
-	once	TRBJ2-1	TRBV28	TGTGCCAGCAGTTTAGCGATCAATGAGCAGTTCTTC	CASSLAINEQFF
TRBD2	-	TRBJ2-1	TRBV28	TGTGCCAGCAGTTTATCCCGACTAGCGGGATCCTCCTACAATGAGCAGTTCTTC	CASSLSRLAGSSYNEQFF
-	-	TRBJ2-2	TRBV5-5	TGTGCCAGCAGCTTCCGTCAGTTCGGGGCTAACACCGGGGAGCTGTTTTTT	CASSFRQFGANTGELFF
TRBD2	-	TRBJ2-1	TRBV7-9	TGTGCCAGCAGCTCCGGACTAGCGGGAAGCAATGAGCAGTTCTTC	CASSSGLAGSNEQFF
TRBD1	-	TRBJ2-7	TRBV19	TGTGCCAGTAGCAATACAGGGGCCTACGAGCAGTACTTC	CASSNTGAYEQYF
TRBD1	-	TRBJ1-4	TRBV18	TGTGCCAGCTCACCACCCCCGGGACAGGGGTCGGAAAAACTGTTTTTT	CASSPPPGQGSEKLFF
-	-	TRBJ2-7	TRBV7-9	TGTGCCAGCAGTCCGCTAGTGGCGGACCACGAGCAGTACTTC	CASSPLVADHEQYF
-	once	TRBJ2-1	TRBV29-1	TGCAGCGTTGATTGGTTGAAGAAGATTGGAAATGAGCAGTTCTTC	CSVDWLKKIGNEQFF
-	-	TRBJ2-2	TRBV7-9	TGTGCCAGCAGACCCAGCCCCGAGAACACCGGGGAGCTGTTTTTT	CASRPSPENTGELFF
-	-	TRBJ1-1	TRBV18	TGTGCCAGCTCACCATTGGGGATGAACACTGAAGCTTTCTTT	CASSPLGMNTEAFF
TRBD1	-	TRBJ1-2	TRBV7-8	TGTGCCAGCAGCTTAGATGGGACAGGGGTCGTCGGCTATGGCTACACCTTC	CASSLDGTGVVGYGYTF
TRBD2	-	TRBJ2-7	TRBV29-1	TGCAGCGTTGGTCCCAGCGGGATCTCCGAGCAGTACTTC	CSVGPSGISEQYF
-	-	TRBJ2-1	TRBV18	TGTGCCAGCTCACCACAGGGGGGAGTATTAGGTGGGAAGTCCTACAATGAGCAGTTCTTC	CASSPQGGVLGGKSYNEQFF
-	-	TRBJ2-7	TRBV6-1	TGTGCCAGCAGTGAAGCCCTTTACCTCCACGAGCAGTACTTC	CASSEALYLHEQYF
TRBD2	-	TRBJ2-1	TRBV19	TGTGCCAGTAGTATGCTAGCGGGAGTAAGTAATGAGCAGTTCTTC	CASSMLAGVSNEQFF
-	-	TRBJ1-1	TRBV13	TGTGCCAGCAGCCGACCTTTTAGACGGGTCACTGAAGCTTTCTTT	CASSRPFRRVTEAFF
-	-	TRBJ2-3	TRBV29-1	TGCAGCGTTGCCGTGGACTTTTGGGGAACAGATACGCAGTATTTT	CSVAVDFWGTDTQYF
TRBD2	few	TRBJ2-3	TRBV5-6	TGTGCCAGCAGCTTCTCACTAGCGGCAGATACGCAGTATTTT	CASSFSLAADTQYF
-	-	TRBJ2-6	TRBV28	TGTGCCAGCTCCATCGGGGGGCTTGGTGGGGCCAACGTCCTGACTTTC	CASSIGGLGGANVLTF
TRBD1	-	TRBJ2-7	TRBV6-5	TGTGCCAGCAGTTACCGCCGGGACAGACGATCCGAGCAGTACTTC	CASSYRRDRRSEQYF
-	-	TRBJ2-3	TRBV4-2	TGTGCCAGCAGCCAGGTGAGCGGGACAAGCACAGATACGCAGTATTTT	CASSQVSGTSTDTQYF
TRBD2	-	TRBJ2-1	TRBV7-8	TGTGCCAGCAGCTCCCGACGGGAGCGGGAGCCATTCAACAATGAGCAGTTCTTC	CASSSRREREPFNNEQFF
TRBD1	once	TRBJ2-3	TRBV28	TGTGCCAGCCTCCCCGGGGACAGGGTCGCAGATACGCAGTATTTT	CASLPGDRVADTQYF
-	-	TRBJ1-4	TRBV9	TGTGCCAGCAGCGTGAGCCCGTTGAGGGAAAAACTGTTTTTT	CASSVSPLREKLFF
TRBD2	once	TRBJ2-1	TRBV10-3	TGTGCCATCACCCTAGCGGGAGGAAATGAGCAGTTCTTC	CAITLAGGNEQFF
-	-	TRBJ2-5	TRBV5-4	TGTGCCAGCAGCTTGGGCGGAAAAGAGACCCAGTACTTC	CASSLGGKETQYF
-	-	TRBJ2-3	TRBV10-1	TGCGCCAGCAGCTCCCGGGACACAGATACGCAGTATTTT	CASSSRDTDTQYF
-	-	TRBJ2-2	TRBV18	TGTGCCAGCTCACAGCAGGGTGCCGGGGAGCTGTTTTTT	CASSQQGAGELFF
-	-	TRBJ1-4	TRBV7-9	TGTGCCAGCAGCTTAGGGGGCTCAAAACTGTTTTTT	CASSLGGSKLFF
-	-	TRBJ1-5	TRBV28	TGTGCCAGCAGTGGGCTGAAACAGCCCCAGCATTTT	CASSGLKQPQHF
-	-	TRBJ2-2	TRBV7-6	TGTGCCAGCAGCTTAGGGGGGAACACCGGGGAGCTGTTTTTT	CASSLGGNTGELFF
-	-	TRBJ2-7	TRBV7-9	TGTGCCAGCAGCTTATCCGGGAGAGGCGACGAGCAGTACTTC	CASSLSGRGDEQYF
-	-	TRBJ1-1	TRBV7-3	TGTGCCAGCAGCTTAAGCCCGGGCTTCACTGAAGCTTTCTTT	CASSLSPGFTEAFF
TRBD1	-	TRBJ2-5	TRBV7-9	TGTGCCAGCAGCTCCGGGTGGACAGGGGTTGAGACCCAGTACTTC	CASSSGWTGVETQYF
-	-	TRBJ2-7	TRBV10-3	TGTGCCATCAGTGAGTCGGAGGGTTACGAGCAGTACTTC	CAISESEGYEQYF
-	-	TRBJ2-7	TRBV5-6	TGTGCCAGCAGTTTCGGAGCAGGGACACCGAAAGGGTTCGAGCAGTACTTC	CASSFGAGTPKGFEQYF
TRBD2	-	TRBJ2-1	TRBV15	TGTGCCACCAGCAGAGTCGGACTAGCGAGTACCAATGAGCAGTTCTTC	CATSRVGLASTNEQFF
TRBD2	-	TRBJ2-1	TRBV7-3	TGTGCCAGCAGCTTTACTAGCGGGTCCTACAATGAGCAGTTCTTC	CASSFTSGSYNEQFF